This TCR beta chain was sequenced during a study of T cell clones after liver transplantation. At the level of the study: Post-transplant blood was tracked for graft-donor-reactive T cell clones identified in a pre-transplant mixed lymphocyte reaction. Pre-transplant mixed lymphocyte reactions yielded third-party-reactive TCRbeta sequences as comparators for graft-donor-reactive sequences. Study outcomes and limitations: In 5 of 8 subjects, circulating graft-donor-reactive CD4 TCRbeta sequences fell significantly after transplant.

There are 12 residues in the CDR3. V lost 7 bases, J lost 3 bases, and 10 bases lay in between. The V gene's germline CDR1 is SGDLS and CDR2 YYNGEE. Unstimulated PBMCs were sorted into CD3+CD4+ and CD3+CD8+ populations. This clone was detected only a few times. Its specificity is not known. Some clones are missing from TCRdb's copy, which holds only in-frame ones; the method was immunoSEQ multiplex PCR. The sample contains tens of thousands of clones, roughly two thirds of which appear only once. This receptor was obtained from a human donor who received a liver transplant. Source: CD4+ T cells from blood, taken before liver transplant. The chain joins TRBV9 to TRBJ1-1; D is uncertain. This CDR3 is CASAGSDTEAFF. In nucleotides, the CDR3 is TGTGCCAGCGCGGGGTCGGACACTGAAGCTTTCTTT.